The rows below give T cell receptor beta chains drawn from one sample of a study of shared clonotypes between healthy human individuals. Measured with immunoSEQ multiplex PCR; TCRdb has only the in-frame clones, and not every one. The sample yields over a million clones, about 84% seen once. Sequenced: memory CD4+ T cells from PBMCs. All receptors come from a man aged 18 to 30 in good health. Some clones in this sample may be carry-over from other donors' samples. Each CDR3 is given with its conserved first and last residue. Each record gives: clone size, J gene, D gene, V gene, CDR3 DNA, CDR3 protein. The D gene is left open where the match is weak. Clone size appears in some rows only: once, few, many, or a class for an expanded clone.

clone_size: NA
j_call: TRBJ1-1
d_call: NA
v_call: TRBV29-1
cdr3_nt: TGCAGCGTTAACGACAGGCCCAGTGAAGCTTTCTTT
cdr3_aa: CSVNDRPSEAFF

clone_size: NA
j_call: TRBJ2-7
d_call: TRBD2
v_call: TRBV6-1
cdr3_nt: TGTGCCAGCCTCGTGACTAGCGGACCCTACGAGCAGTACTTC
cdr3_aa: CASLVTSGPYEQYF

clone_size: NA
j_call: TRBJ1-4
d_call: NA
v_call: TRBV28
cdr3_nt: TGTGCCAGCAGTCCTACGGACCGAGGGGAAAAACTGTTTTTT
cdr3_aa: CASSPTDRGEKLFF

clone_size: NA
j_call: TRBJ2-1
d_call: TRBD1
v_call: TRBV5-1
cdr3_nt: TGCGCCAGCAGCACGGGACAGGGCTACAATGAGCAGTTCTTC
cdr3_aa: CASSTGQGYNEQFF

clone_size: NA
j_call: TRBJ2-5
d_call: TRBD2
v_call: TRBV2
cdr3_nt: TGTGCCAGCAGTTCACTGGGGGGGGAGACCCAGTACTTC
cdr3_aa: CASSSLGGETQYF

clone_size: NA
j_call: TRBJ2-5
d_call: NA
v_call: TRBV7-9
cdr3_nt: TGTGCCAGCAGCTCACAAGGCGGGGCCGTGACCCAGTACTTC
cdr3_aa: CASSSQGGAVTQYF

clone_size: NA
j_call: TRBJ2-4
d_call: TRBD1
v_call: TRBV6-1
cdr3_nt: TGTGCCAGCAGTGAGGCGGACAGGGCTCTTAAGCTAGCCAAAAACATTCAGTACTTC
cdr3_aa: CASSEADRALKLAKNIQYF

clone_size: NA
j_call: TRBJ2-1
d_call: NA
v_call: TRBV28
cdr3_nt: TGTGCCAGCCTTAAGGCGGGGGCGCGCAATGAGCAGTTCTTC
cdr3_aa: CASLKAGARNEQFF

clone_size: once
j_call: TRBJ2-5
d_call: NA
v_call: TRBV7-2
cdr3_nt: TGTGCCAGCAGCTTAAAGATTTCGGAGCGGCGGCACCAAGAGACCCAGTACTTC
cdr3_aa: CASSLKISERRHQETQYF

clone_size: NA
j_call: TRBJ1-1
d_call: TRBD1
v_call: TRBV2
cdr3_nt: TGTGCCAGCAGAAACCCGACAGGGGCTGGCACTGAAGCTTTCTTT
cdr3_aa: CASRNPTGAGTEAFF

clone_size: NA
j_call: TRBJ1-1
d_call: TRBD1
v_call: TRBV2
cdr3_nt: TGTGCCAGCAGCTACAGGGGGCTGACTGAAGCTTTCTTT
cdr3_aa: CASSYRGLTEAFF

clone_size: NA
j_call: TRBJ1-4
d_call: NA
v_call: TRBV5-8
cdr3_nt: TGTGCCAGCAGCCCCGAGCGGAGCGGGAATGAAAAACTGTTTTTT
cdr3_aa: CASSPERSGNEKLFF

clone_size: NA
j_call: TRBJ2-2
d_call: TRBD1
v_call: TRBV25-1
cdr3_nt: TGTGCCAGCCGGACAGGGGACACCGGGGAGCTGTTTTTT
cdr3_aa: CASRTGDTGELFF

clone_size: NA
j_call: TRBJ1-1
d_call: TRBD1
v_call: TRBV5-4
cdr3_nt: TGTGCCAGCAGCAGGACAGGCACGAACACTGAAGCTTTCTTT
cdr3_aa: CASSRTGTNTEAFF

clone_size: few
j_call: TRBJ2-7
d_call: NA
v_call: TRBV5-1
cdr3_nt: TGCGCCAGCAGCTTGCGTGGAGCTGGGGAGCAGTACTTC
cdr3_aa: CASSLRGAGEQYF

clone_size: NA
j_call: TRBJ1-4
d_call: TRBD1
v_call: TRBV5-6
cdr3_nt: TGTGCCAGCAGCTTGGTGGGAGGGGGCAATGAAAAACTGTTTTTT
cdr3_aa: CASSLVGGGNEKLFF

clone_size: NA
j_call: TRBJ2-1
d_call: NA
v_call: TRBV5-1
cdr3_nt: TGCGCCAGCAGCCCCCCAGGGGCAGGGAATGAGCAGTTCTTC
cdr3_aa: CASSPPGAGNEQFF

clone_size: few
j_call: TRBJ1-5
d_call: TRBD1
v_call: TRBV12-5
cdr3_nt: TGTGCTAGTGGTTTGACGGCAGGGGGAGGCGGCAATCAGCCCCAGCATTTT
cdr3_aa: CASGLTAGGGGNQPQHF

clone_size: NA
j_call: TRBJ2-1
d_call: TRBD2
v_call: TRBV29-1
cdr3_nt: TGCAGCGCCTGGACTAGCGGAGCCTACAATGAGCAGTTCTTC
cdr3_aa: CSAWTSGAYNEQFF

clone_size: NA
j_call: TRBJ2-6
d_call: NA
v_call: TRBV9
cdr3_nt: TGTGCCAGCAGCCCCTCAATCGGGGCCAACGTCCTGACTTTC
cdr3_aa: CASSPSIGANVLTF

clone_size: once
j_call: TRBJ2-1
d_call: NA
v_call: TRBV28
cdr3_nt: TGTGCCAGCACAATGGGTGGGGAGGACGTCAATGAGCAGTTCTTC
cdr3_aa: CASTMGGEDVNEQFF

clone_size: few
j_call: TRBJ1-2
d_call: NA
v_call: TRBV7-9
cdr3_nt: TGTGCCAGCAGCTCCCAAGCCGGAGATGGCTACACCTTC
cdr3_aa: CASSSQAGDGYTF

clone_size: NA
j_call: TRBJ2-1
d_call: TRBD2
v_call: TRBV30
cdr3_nt: TGTGCCTGGAGTAGGCTAGCGGGAGCTATAGGAAATGAGCAGTTCTTC
cdr3_aa: CAWSRLAGAIGNEQFF

clone_size: once
j_call: TRBJ1-4
d_call: NA
v_call: TRBV7-2
cdr3_nt: TGTGCCAGCAGCATAGACGGAGGGGATAATGAAAAACTGTTTTTT
cdr3_aa: CASSIDGGDNEKLFF

clone_size: few
j_call: TRBJ2-7
d_call: TRBD2
v_call: TRBV5-4
cdr3_nt: TGTGCCAGCAGCCCAGGGACTAGCGGGAGGCGAGGCTACGAGCAGTACTTC
cdr3_aa: CASSPGTSGRRGYEQYF

clone_size: NA
j_call: TRBJ2-3
d_call: NA
v_call: TRBV30
cdr3_nt: TGTGCCTGGACTCGGCAGGGCACAGATACGCAGTATTTT
cdr3_aa: CAWTRQGTDTQYF

clone_size: NA
j_call: TRBJ2-6
d_call: TRBD2
v_call: TRBV28
cdr3_nt: TGTGCCAGCAGTTTACCGACTAGCGGGAGGGTTTCCTCTGGGGCCAACGTCCTGACTTTC
cdr3_aa: CASSLPTSGRVSSGANVLTF

clone_size: many
j_call: TRBJ2-1
d_call: TRBD2
v_call: TRBV10-3
cdr3_nt: TGTGCCATCAGTGAGAGTCTAGCGGGAGCAGAGCAGTTCTTC
cdr3_aa: CAISESLAGAEQFF

clone_size: NA
j_call: TRBJ2-7
d_call: NA
v_call: TRBV2
cdr3_nt: TGTGCCAGCAGTGAGAGGAGGGGGAACGAGCAGTACTTC
cdr3_aa: CASSERRGNEQYF

clone_size: NA
j_call: TRBJ2-7
d_call: TRBD2
v_call: TRBV7-2
cdr3_nt: TGTGCCAGCAGCGCGAGGCTAGCGGGAGGCGAGCAGTACTTC
cdr3_aa: CASSARLAGGEQYF

clone_size: NA
j_call: TRBJ2-7
d_call: NA
v_call: TRBV27
cdr3_nt: TGTGCCAGCAAAGAGGCCTCTCCCGTAGTCTACGAGCAGTACTTC
cdr3_aa: CASKEASPVVYEQYF

clone_size: once
j_call: TRBJ1-2
d_call: NA
v_call: TRBV28
cdr3_nt: TGTGCCAGCAGTGACCTGCGGGGGGGGCAATATGGCTACACCTTC
cdr3_aa: CASSDLRGGQYGYTF

clone_size: once
j_call: TRBJ1-5
d_call: TRBD1
v_call: TRBV27
cdr3_nt: TGTGCCAGCAGCAGGACAGGGGGGCAATATAGCAATCAGCCCCAGCATTTT
cdr3_aa: CASSRTGGQYSNQPQHF

clone_size: NA
j_call: TRBJ1-5
d_call: NA
v_call: TRBV28
cdr3_nt: TGTGCCAGCACTCTCGGCGGACGGGCAAATCAGCCCCAGCATTTT
cdr3_aa: CASTLGGRANQPQHF

clone_size: NA
j_call: TRBJ2-1
d_call: NA
v_call: TRBV2
cdr3_nt: TGTGCCAGCAGCCTGACTAGGTTCAATGAGCAGTTCTTC
cdr3_aa: CASSLTRFNEQFF

clone_size: NA
j_call: TRBJ1-1
d_call: NA
v_call: TRBV6-5
cdr3_nt: TGTGCCAGCAGCGAGAGAACTGAAGCTTTCTTT
cdr3_aa: CASSERTEAFF

clone_size: few
j_call: TRBJ1-1
d_call: NA
v_call: TRBV5-1
cdr3_nt: TGCGCCAGCTTGACGGACCCTTCGGCGGAAGCTTTCTTT
cdr3_aa: CASLTDPSAEAFF